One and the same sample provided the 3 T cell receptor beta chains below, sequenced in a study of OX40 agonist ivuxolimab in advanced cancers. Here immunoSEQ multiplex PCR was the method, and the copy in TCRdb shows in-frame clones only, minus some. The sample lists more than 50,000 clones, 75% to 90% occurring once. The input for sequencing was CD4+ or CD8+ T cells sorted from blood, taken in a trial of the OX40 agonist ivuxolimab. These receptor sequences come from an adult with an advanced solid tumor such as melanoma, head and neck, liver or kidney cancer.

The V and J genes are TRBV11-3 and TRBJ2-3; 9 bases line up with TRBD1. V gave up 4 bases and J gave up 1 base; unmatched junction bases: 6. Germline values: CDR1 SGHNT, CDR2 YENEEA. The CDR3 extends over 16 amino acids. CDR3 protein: CASSSRQGGGTDTQYF. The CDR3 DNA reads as TGTGCCAGCAGCTCCCGACAGGGGGGGGGCACAGATACGCAGTATTTT.

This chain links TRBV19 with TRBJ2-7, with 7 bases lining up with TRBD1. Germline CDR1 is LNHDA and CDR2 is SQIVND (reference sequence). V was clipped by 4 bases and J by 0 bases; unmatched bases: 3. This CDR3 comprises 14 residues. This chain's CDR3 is CASSNQGVSYEQYF. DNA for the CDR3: TGTGCCAGTAGTAATCAGGGGGTCTCCTACGAGCAGTACTTC.

The CDR3: CASSRAGRTLNTEAFF. In nucleotides, the CDR3 is TGTGCCAGCAGCCGGGCGGGCAGAACCTTGAACACTGAAGCTTTCTTT. The chain uses TRBV11-2 and TRBJ1-1; D remains unclear. The CDR3 covers 16 residues. V dropped 5 bases and J dropped 0 bases, with 16 bases sitting between them. Germline loops: CDR1 SGHAT, CDR2 FQNNGV.